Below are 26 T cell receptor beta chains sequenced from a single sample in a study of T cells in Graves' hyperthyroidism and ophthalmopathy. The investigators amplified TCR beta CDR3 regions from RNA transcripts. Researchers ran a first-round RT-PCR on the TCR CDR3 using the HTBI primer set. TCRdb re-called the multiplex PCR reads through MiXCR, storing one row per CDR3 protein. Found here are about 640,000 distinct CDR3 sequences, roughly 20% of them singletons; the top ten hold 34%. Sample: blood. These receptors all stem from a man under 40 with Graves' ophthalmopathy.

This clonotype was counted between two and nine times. Here the CDR3 reads CASSLYALPEQYF. CDR3 DNA sequence: TGTGCCAGCAGCTTATATGCCCTCCCCGAGCAGTACTTC. The chain carries TRBV7-8 and TRBJ2-7; D not resolved. Germline CDR1 is SGHVS and CDR2 is FQNEAQ. This CDR3 is 13 amino acids long. V was pared by 2 bases and J by 6 bases, with 11 bases between. Full variable domain (remainder filled in from reference TRBV7-8 and TRBJ2-7): GAGVSQSPRYKVAKRGQDVALRCDPISGHVSLFWYQQALGQGPEFLTYFQNEAQLDKSGLPSDRFFAERPEGSVSTLKIQRTQQEDSAVYLCASSLYALPEQYFGPGTRLTVT.

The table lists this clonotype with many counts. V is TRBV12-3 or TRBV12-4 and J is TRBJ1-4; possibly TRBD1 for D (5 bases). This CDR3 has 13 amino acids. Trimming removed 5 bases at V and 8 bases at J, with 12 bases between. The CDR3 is CASSQDKKEKLFF. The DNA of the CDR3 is TGTGCCAGCAGTCAGGACAAAAAAGAAAAACTGTTTTTT.

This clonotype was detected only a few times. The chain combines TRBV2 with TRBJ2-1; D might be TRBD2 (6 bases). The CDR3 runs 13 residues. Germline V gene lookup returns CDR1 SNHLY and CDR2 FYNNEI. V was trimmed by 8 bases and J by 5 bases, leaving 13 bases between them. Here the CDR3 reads CASRDSLNNEQFF. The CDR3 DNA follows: TGTGCCAGCCGGGACTCACTCAACAATGAGCAGTTCTTC.

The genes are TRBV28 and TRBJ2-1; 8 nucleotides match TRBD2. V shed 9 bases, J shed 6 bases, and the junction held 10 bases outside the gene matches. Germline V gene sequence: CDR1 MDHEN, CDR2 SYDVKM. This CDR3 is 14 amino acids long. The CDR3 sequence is CASNSGISTNEQFF. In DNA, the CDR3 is TGTGCCAGTAATAGCGGGATCTCCACCAATGAGCAGTTCTTC.

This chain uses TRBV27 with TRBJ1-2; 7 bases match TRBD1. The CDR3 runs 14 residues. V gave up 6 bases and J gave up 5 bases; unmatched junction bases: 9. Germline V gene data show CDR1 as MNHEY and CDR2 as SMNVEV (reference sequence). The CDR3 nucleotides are TGTGCCAGCAGGAAAACGACAGGGACGTATGGCTACACCTTC. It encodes CASRKTTGTYGYTF.

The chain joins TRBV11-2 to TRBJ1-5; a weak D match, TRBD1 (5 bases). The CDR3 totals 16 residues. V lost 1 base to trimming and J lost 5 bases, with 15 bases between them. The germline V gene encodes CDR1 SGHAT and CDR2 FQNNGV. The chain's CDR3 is CASSLGSGGRDQPQHF. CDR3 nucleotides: TGTGCCAGCAGCTTAGGTTCCGGGGGGAGGGATCAGCCCCAGCATTTT. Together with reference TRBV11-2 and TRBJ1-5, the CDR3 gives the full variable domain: EAGVAQSPRYKIIEKRQSVAFWCNPISGHATLYWYQQILGQGPKLLIQFQNNGVVDDSQLPKDRFSAERLKGVDSTLKIQPAKLEDSAVYLCASSLGSGGRDQPQHFGDGTRLSIL.

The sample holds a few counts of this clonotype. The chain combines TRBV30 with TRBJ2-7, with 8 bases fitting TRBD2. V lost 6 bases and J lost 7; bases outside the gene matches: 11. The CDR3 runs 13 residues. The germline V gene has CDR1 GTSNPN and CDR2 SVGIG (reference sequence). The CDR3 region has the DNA TGTGCCTGTTCGGGACTAGGACTCCTGGAGCAGTACTTC. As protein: CACSGLGLLEQYF.

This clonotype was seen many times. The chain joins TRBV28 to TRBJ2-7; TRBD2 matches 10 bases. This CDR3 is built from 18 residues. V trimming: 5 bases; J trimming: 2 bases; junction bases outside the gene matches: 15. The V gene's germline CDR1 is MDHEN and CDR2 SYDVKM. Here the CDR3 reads CASSTGGGLLAGAYEQYF. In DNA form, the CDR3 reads TGTGCCAGCAGTACCGGCGGTGGACTTCTAGCGGGGGCCTACGAGCAGTACTTC.

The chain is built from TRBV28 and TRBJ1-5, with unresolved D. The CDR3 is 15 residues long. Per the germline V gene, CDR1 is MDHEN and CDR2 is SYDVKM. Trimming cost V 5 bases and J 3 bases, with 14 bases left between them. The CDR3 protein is CASSPLEGNNQPQHF. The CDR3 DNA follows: TGTGCCAGCAGTCCCCTCGAGGGAAACAATCAGCCCCAGCATTTT.

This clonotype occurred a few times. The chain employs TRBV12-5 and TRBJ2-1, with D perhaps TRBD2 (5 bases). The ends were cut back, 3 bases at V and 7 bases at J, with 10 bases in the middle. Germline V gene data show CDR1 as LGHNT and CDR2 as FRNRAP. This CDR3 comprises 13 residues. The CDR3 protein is CASGFGRENEQFF. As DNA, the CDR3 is TGTGCTAGTGGTTTCGGTAGGGAGAATGAGCAGTTCTTC.

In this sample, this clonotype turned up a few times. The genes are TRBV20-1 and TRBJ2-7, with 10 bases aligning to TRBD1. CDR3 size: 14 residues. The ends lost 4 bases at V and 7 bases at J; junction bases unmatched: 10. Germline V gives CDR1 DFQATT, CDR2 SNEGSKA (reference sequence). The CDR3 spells CSATRTGGSREQYF. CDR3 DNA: TGCAGTGCTACCAGGACAGGGGGTTCGAGAGAGCAGTACTTC.

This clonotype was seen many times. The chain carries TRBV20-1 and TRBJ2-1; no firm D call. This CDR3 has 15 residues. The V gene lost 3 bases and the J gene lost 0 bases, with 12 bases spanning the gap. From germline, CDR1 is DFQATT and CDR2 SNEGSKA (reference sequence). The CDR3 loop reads CSASYDSSSYNEQFF. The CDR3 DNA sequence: TGCAGTGCTAGTTACGACTCGAGCTCCTACAATGAGCAGTTCTTC.

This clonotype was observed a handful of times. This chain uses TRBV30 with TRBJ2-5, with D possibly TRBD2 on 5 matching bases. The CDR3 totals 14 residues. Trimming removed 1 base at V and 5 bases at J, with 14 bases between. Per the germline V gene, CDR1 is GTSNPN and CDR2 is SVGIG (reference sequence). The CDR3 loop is CAWSASRAGETQYF. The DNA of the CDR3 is TGTGCCTGGAGTGCCTCTAGGGCGGGTGAGACCCAGTACTTC.

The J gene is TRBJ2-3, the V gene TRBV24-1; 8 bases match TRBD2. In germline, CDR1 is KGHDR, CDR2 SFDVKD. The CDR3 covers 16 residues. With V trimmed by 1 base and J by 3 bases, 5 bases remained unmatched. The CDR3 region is CATSDFGAGATDTQYF. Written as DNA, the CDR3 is TGTGCCACCAGTGATTTTGGAGCGGGAGCGACAGATACGCAGTATTTT.

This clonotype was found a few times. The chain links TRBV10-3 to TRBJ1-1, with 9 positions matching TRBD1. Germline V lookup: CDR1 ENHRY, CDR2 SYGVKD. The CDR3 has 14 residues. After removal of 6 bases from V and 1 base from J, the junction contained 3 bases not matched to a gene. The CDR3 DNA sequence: TGTGCCATCAGGGGACAGGGAAAGAACACTGAAGCTTTCTTT. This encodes CAIRGQGKNTEAFF.

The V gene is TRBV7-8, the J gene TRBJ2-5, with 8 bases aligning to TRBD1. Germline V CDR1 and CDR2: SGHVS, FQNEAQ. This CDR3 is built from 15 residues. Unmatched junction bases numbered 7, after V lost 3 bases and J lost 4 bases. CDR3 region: CASSFTGGRGETQYF. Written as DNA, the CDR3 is TGTGCCAGCAGCTTCACAGGGGGAAGGGGAGAGACCCAGTACTTC.

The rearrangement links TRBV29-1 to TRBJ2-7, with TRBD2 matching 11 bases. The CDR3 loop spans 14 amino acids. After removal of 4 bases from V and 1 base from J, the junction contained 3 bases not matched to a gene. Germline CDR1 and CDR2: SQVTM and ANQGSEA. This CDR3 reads CSVVGLAASYEQYF. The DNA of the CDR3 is TGCAGCGTTGTGGGACTAGCGGCGTCCTACGAGCAGTACTTC.

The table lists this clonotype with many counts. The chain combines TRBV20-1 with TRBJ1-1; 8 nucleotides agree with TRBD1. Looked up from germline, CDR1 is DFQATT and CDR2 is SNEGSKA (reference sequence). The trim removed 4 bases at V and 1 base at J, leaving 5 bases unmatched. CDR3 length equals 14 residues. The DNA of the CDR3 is TGCAGTGCTACAGGGGGCGATTGGAACACTGAAGCTTTCTTT. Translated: CSATGGDWNTEAFF.

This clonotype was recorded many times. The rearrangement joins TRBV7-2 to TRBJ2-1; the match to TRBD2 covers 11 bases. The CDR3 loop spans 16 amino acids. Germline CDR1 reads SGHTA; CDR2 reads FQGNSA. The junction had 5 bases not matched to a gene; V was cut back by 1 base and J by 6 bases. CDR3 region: CASSLVRLAGLNEQFF. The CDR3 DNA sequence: TGTGCCAGCAGCTTAGTAAGACTAGCGGGACTCAATGAGCAGTTCTTC.

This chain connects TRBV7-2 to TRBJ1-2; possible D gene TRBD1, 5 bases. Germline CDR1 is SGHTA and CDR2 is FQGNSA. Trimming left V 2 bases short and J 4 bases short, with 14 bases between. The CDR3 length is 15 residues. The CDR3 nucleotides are TGTGCCAGCAGCTTATCCCTTCGACAGATCTATGGCTACACCTTC. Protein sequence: CASSLSLRQIYGYTF.

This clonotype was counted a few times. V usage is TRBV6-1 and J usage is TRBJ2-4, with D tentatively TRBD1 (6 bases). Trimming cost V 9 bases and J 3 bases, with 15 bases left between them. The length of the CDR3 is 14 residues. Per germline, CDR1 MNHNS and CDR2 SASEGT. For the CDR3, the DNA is TGTGCCAGTACTCAGGGGCACGGCAAAAACATTCAGTACTTC. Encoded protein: CASTQGHGKNIQYF.

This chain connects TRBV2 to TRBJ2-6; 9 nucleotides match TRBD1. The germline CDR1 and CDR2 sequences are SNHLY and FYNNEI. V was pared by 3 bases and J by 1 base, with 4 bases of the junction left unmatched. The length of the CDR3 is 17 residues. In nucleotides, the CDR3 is TGTGCCAGCAGTGACGACAGGGGGGCTTCTGGGGCCAACGTCCTGACTTTC. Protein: CASSDDRGASGANVLTF.

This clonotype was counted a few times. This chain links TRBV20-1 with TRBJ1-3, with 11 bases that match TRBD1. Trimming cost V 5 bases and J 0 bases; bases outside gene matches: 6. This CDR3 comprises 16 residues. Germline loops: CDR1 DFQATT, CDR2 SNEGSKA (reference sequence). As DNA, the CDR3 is TGCAGTGCTGGACAGGGGGCATCCTCCTCTGGAAACACCATATATTTT. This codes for CSAGQGASSSGNTIYF.

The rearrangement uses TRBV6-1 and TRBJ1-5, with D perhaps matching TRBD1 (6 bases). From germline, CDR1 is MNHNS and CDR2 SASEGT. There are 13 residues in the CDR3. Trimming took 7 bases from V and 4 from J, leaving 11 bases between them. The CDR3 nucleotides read TGTGCCAGCAATACGGGACAAAATCAGCCCCAGCATTTT. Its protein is CASNTGQNQPQHF.

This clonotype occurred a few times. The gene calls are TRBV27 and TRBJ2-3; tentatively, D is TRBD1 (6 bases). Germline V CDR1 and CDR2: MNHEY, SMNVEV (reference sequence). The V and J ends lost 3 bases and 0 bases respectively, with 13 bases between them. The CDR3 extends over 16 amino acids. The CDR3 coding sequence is TGTGCCAGCAGTTTTTCAGGGGCCGGGAGCACAGATACGCAGTATTTT. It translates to CASSFSGAGSTDTQYF.

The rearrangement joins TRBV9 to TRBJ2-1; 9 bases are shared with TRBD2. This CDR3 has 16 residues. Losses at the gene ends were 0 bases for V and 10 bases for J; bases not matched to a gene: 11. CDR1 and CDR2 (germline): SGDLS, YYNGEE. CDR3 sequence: CASSVGAGGPVDEQFF. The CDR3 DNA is TGTGCCAGCAGCGTAGGAGCGGGAGGCCCTGTGGACGAGCAGTTCTTC.